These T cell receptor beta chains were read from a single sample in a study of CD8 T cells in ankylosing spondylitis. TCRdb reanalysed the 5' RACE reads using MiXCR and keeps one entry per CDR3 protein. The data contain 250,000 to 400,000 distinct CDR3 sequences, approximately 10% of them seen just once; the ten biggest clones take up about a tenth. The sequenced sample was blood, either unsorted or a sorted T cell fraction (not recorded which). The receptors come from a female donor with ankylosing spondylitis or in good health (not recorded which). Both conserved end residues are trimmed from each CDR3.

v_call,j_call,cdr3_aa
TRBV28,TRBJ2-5,ASRLQSGGTQY
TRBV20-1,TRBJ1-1,SARKDRTLEVNTEAF
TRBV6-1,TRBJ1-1,ASSARTSAEAF
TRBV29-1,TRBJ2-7,SVEAGRSDEQY
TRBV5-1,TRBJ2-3,ASSYGLAGGRQY
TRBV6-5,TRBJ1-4,ASSYSGDEKLF
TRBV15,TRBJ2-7,ATSRNRGSYEQY
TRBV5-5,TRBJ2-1,ASSLAGFGNEQF
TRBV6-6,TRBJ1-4,ASEDRGRIKLF
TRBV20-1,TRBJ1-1,SARDKGGAF
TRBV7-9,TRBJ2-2,ASSLPSVELF
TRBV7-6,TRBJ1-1,ASSPRTGTGGTEAF
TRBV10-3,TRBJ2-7,AISESGQGTYEQY
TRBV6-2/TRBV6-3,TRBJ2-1,ASSWIQGREQF
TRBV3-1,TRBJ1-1,ASSPSGLLMNTEAF
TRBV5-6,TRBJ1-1,ASSLVGAIAEAF
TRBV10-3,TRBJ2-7,ASNRGGAYEQY
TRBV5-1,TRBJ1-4,ASADATNEKLF
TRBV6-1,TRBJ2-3,ASSRLAGPTDTQY
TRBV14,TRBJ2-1,ASSQGGTGQLFSYNEQF
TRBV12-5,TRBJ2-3,ASGLSGGVNTQY
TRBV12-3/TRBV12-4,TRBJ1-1,ATRTTGPTEAF
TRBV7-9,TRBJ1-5,ASSLARGDQPQH
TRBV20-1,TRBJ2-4,SAETEFLAKNIQY
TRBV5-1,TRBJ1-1,ASSLDGGREAF
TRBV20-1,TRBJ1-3,SARGTRQGNTIY
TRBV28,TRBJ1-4,ASSFSRFTNEKLF
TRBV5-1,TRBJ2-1,ASSPGSSYNEQF
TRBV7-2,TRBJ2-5,ASTLTGVGETQY
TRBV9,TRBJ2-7,ASSVSYGETYEQY
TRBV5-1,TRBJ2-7,ASRVAQAYEQY
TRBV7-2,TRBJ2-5,ASSLRYGTETQY
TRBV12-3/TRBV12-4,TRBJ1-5,ASRGTGVQPQH
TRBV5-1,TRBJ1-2,ATRETQDPYGYT
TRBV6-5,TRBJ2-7,ASSYSRENYEQY
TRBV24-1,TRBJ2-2,ATSDLDRTPNTGELF
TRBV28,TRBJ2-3,ASSARGGPTDTQY
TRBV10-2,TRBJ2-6,ASSRTGGFGRFSGANVLT
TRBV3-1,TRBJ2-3,ATLAGAEDTQY
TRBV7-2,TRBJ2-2,ASSLSTGRAGELF
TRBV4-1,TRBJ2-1,ASMSRTGAYNEQF
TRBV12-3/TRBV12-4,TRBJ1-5,ASRTGTGGNQPQH
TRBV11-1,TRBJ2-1,ASSLYGSGGSSYNEQF
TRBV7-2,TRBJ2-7,ASSLGSDEQY
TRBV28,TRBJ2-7,ASSLISSYYEQY
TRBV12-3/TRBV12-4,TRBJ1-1,ASSFQLVDRGTEAF
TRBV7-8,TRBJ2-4,ASSLDTLRDIQY
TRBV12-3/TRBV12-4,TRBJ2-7,ASSSPGPPGYEQY
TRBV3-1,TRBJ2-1,AISRGWDGLAVWDEQF
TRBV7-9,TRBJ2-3,ASSLGYGDTQY
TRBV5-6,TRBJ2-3,ASSGLQGLATQY
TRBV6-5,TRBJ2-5,ASLAIQETQY
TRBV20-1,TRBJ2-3,SGRDLGGSGGIRDTQY
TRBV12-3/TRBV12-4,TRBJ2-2,ASSPRTGGVGNGELF
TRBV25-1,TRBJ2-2,ASSENRDTGELF
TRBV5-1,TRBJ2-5,ASSLRLAGGQETQY
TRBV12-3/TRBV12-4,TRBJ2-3,ASSLATIDTQY
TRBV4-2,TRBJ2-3,ASSQDLTASGRGDTQY
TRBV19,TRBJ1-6,ASSMDRGHSPLH